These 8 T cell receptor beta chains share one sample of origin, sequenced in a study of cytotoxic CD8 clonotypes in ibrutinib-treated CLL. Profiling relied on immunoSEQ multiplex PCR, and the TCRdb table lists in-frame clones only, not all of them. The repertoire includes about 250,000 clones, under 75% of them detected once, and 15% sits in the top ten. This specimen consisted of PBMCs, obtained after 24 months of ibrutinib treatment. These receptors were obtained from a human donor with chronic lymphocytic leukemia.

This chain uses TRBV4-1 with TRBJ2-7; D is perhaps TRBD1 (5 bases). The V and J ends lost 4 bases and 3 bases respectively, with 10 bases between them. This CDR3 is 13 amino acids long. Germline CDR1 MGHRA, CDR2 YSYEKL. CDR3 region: CASSLVTDYEQYF. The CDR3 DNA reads TGCGCCAGCAGCCTCGTGACAGACTACGAGCAGTACTTC.

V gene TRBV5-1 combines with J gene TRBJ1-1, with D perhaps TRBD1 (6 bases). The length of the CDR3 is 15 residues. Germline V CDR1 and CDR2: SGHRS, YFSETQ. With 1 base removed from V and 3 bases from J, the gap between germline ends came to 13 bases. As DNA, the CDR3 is TGCGCCAGCAGCTTGATCTGGGGGCAAGACACTGAAGCTTTCTTT. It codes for CASSLIWGQDTEAFF.

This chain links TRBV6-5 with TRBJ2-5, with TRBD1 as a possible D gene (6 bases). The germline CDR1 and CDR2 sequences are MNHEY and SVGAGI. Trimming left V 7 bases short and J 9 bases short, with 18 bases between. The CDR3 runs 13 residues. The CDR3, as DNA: TGTGCCAGCACCCGGACAGTATCCCACCCCCAGTACTTC. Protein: CASTRTVSHPQYF.

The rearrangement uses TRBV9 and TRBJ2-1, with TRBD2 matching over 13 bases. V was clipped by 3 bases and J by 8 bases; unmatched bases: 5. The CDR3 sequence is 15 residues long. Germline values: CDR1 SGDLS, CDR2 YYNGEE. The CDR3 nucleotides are TGTGCCAGCAGCGGCAGGACTAGCGGGAGAGATGAGCAGTTCTTC. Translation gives CASSGRTSGRDEQFF.

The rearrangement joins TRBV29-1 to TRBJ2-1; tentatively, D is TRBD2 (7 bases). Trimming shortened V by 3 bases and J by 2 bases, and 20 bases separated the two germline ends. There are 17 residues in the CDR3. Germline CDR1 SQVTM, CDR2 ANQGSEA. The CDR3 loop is CSVEVGGGGIPYNEQFF. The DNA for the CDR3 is TGCAGCGTTGAGGTTGGGGGCGGGGGCATACCCTACAATGAGCAGTTCTTC.

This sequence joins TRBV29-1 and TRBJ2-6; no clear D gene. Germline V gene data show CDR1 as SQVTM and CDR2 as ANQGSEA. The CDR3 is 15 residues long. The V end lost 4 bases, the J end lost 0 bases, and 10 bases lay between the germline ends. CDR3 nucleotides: TGCAGCGTTGCAGGAGACCGCTCTGGGGCCAACGTCCTGACTTTC. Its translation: CSVAGDRSGANVLTF.

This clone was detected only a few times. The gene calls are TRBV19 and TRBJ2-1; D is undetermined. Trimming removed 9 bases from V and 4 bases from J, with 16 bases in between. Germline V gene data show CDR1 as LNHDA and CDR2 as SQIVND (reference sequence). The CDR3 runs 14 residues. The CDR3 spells CASTPRAGYNEQFF. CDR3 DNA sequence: TGTGCCAGCACCCCTCGAGCCGGGTACAATGAGCAGTTCTTC.

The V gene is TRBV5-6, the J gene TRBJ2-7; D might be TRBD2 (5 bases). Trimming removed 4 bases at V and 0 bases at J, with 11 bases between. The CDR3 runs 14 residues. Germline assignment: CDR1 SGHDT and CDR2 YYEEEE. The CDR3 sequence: CASSMLGSSYEQYF. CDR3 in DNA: TGTGCCAGCAGCATGTTGGGGAGCTCCTACGAGCAGTACTTC.